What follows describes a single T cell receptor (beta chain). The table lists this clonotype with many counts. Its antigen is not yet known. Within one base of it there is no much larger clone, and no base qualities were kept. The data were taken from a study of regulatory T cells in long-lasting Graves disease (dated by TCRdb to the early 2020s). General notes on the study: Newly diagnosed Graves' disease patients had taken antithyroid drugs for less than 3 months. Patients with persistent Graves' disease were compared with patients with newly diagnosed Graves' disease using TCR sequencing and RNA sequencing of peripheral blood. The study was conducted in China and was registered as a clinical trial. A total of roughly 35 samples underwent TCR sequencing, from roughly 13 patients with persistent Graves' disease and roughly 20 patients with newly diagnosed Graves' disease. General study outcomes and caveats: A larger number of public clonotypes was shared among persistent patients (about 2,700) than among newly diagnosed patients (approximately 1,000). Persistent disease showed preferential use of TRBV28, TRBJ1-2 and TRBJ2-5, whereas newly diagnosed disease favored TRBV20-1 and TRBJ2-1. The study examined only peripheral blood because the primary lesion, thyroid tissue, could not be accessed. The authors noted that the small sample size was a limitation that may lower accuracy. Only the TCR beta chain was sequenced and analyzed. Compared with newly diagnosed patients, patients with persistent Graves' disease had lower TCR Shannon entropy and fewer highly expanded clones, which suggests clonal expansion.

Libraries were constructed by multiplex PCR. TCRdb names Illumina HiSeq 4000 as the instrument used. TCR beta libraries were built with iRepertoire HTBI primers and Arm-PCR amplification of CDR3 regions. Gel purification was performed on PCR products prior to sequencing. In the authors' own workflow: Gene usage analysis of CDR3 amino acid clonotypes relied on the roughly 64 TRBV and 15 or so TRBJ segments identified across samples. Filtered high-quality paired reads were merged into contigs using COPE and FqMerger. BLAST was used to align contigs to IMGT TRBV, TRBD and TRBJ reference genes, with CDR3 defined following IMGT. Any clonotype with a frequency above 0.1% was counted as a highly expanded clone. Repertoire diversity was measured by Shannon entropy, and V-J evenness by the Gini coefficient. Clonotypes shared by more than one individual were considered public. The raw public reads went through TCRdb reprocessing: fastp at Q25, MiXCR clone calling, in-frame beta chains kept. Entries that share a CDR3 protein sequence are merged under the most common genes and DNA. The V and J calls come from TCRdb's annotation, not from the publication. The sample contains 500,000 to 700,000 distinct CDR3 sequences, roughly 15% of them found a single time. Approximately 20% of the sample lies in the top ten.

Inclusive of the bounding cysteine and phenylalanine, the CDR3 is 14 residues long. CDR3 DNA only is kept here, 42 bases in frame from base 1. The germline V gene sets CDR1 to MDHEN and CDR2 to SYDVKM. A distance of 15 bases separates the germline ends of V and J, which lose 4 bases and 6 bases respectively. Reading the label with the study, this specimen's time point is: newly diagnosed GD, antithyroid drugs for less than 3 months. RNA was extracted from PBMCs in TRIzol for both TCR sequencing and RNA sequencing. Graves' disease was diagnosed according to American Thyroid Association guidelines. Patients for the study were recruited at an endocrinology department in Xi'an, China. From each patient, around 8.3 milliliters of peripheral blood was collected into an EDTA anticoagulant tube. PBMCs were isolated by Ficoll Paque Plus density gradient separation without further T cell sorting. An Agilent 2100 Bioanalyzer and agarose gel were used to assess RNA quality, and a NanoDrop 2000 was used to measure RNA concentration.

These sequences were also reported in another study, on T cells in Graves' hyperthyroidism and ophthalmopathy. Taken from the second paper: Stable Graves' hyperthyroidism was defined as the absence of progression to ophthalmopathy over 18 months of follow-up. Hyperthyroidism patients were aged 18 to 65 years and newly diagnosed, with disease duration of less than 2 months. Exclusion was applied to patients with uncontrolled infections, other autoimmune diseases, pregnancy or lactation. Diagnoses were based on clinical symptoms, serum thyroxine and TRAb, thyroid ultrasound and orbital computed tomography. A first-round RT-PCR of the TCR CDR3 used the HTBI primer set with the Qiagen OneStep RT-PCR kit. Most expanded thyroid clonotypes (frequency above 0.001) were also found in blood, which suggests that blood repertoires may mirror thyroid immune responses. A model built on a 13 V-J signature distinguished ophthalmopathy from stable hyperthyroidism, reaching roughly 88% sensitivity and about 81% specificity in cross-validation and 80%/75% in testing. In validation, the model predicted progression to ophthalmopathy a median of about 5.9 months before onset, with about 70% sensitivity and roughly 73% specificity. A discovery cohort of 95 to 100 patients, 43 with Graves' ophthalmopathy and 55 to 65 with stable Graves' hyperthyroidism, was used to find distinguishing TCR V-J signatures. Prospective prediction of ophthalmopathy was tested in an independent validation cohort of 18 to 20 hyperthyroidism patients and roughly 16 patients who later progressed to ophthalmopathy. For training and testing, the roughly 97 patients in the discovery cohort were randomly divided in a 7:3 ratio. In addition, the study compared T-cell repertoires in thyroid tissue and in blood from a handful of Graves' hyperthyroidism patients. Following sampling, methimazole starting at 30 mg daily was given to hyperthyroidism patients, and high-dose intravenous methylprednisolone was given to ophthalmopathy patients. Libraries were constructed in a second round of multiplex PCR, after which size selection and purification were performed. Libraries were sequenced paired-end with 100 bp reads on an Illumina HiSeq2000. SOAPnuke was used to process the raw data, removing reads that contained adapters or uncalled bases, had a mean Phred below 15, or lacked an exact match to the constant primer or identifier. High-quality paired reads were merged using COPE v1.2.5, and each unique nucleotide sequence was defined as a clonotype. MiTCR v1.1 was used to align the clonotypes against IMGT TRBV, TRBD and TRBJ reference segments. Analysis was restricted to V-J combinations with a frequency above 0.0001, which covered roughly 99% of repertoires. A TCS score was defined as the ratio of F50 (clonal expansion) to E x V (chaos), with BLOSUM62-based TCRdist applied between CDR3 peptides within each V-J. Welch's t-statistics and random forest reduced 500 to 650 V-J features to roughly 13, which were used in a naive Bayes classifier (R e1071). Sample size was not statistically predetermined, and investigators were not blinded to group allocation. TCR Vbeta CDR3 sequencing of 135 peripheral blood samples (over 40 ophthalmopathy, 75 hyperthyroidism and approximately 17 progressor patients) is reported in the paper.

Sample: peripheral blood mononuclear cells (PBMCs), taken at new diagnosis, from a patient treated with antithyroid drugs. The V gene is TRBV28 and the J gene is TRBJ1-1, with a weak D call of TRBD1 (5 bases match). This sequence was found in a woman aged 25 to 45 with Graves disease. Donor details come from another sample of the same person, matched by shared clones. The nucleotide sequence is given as TGTGCCAGCAGTTCGGGAAAGGGGACCGCTGAAGCTTTCTTT. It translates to CASSSGKGTAEAFF.